Below are 15 T cell receptor beta chains sequenced from a single sample in a study of blood T cell repertoires in COVID-19. Method: immunoSEQ multiplex PCR; TCRdb's copy keeps in-frame clones and lacks some. The top ten hold 5.1% of the sample, which has under 250,000 clones, 65% to 90% seen once. The sequenced material came from peripheral blood. The receptors stem from a man aged 50-59 years with COVID-19, enrolled during active disease.

The chain combines TRBV10-3 with TRBJ1-2; the D is unclear. Trimming shortened V by 10 bases and J by 4 bases, and 10 bases separated the two germline ends. CDR1 and CDR2 from the germline V gene are ENHRY and SYGVKD. CDR3 length: 11 residues. CDR3 in amino acids: CATRHSYGYTF. The CDR3 region has the DNA TGTGCCACCCGCCATAGCTATGGCTACACCTTC.

Comment on this clone: Additional DNA sequences in this sample encode the identical CDR3. The chain is built from TRBV9 and TRBJ1-3; possible D gene TRBD1, 6 bases. This CDR3 spans 14 amino acids. Trimming removed 3 bases at V and 4 bases at J, with 11 bases between. From germline, CDR1 is SGDLS and CDR2 YYNGEE. CDR3 in amino acids: CASSAGQSGNTIYF. CDR3 sequence (DNA): TGTGCCAGCAGCGCAGGACAGTCGGGAAACACCATATATTTT.

V gene TRBV7-9 combines with J gene TRBJ2-1, with 8 bases identical to TRBD1. With V trimmed by 5 bases and J by 6 bases, 9 bases remained unmatched. The CDR3 covers 15 residues. Germline CDR1 SEHNR, CDR2 FQNEAQ (reference sequence). The CDR3 is CASSPRQGMGNEQFF. DNA for the CDR3: TGTGCCAGCAGCCCCCGACAGGGGATGGGCAATGAGCAGTTCTTC.

This rearrangement joins TRBV7-9 to TRBJ1-4; D is unresolved. CDR3 size: 16 residues. V was cut by 5 bases and J by 8 bases, with 21 bases left in between. Germline CDR1 reads SEHNR; CDR2 reads FQNEAQ (reference sequence). CDR3 DNA sequence: TGTGCCAGCAGCCCGGGGAGGGCCCTAACCGAAGAAAAACTGTTTTTT. It specifies CASSPGRALTEEKLFF.

CDR3 bases: TGTGCCAGCAGCCCCGGACAGGTCTACGAGCAGTACTTC. The encoded protein is CASSPGQVYEQYF. The rearrangement links TRBV12-3 or TRBV12-4 to TRBJ2-7, with 7 bases matching TRBD1. J gave up 3 bases and V 6 bases, and 5 bases lay outside the gene matches. CDR3 length: 13 residues.

The V and J genes are TRBV7-9 and TRBJ1-5; 9 nucleotides match TRBD1. Germline CDR1 and CDR2: SEHNR and FQNEAQ (reference sequence). This CDR3 has 17 residues. Germline trimming cut 3 bases from V and 4 bases from J; bases unmatched to any gene: 10. The CDR3 reads CASSFSLGQGRNQPQHF. The CDR3 DNA is TGTGCCAGCAGCTTCAGTCTGGGACAGGGTCGAAATCAGCCCCAGCATTTT.

This clone came up a few times. The chain carries TRBV5-6 and TRBJ2-5; the D gene is possibly TRBD1 (5 bases). Germline CDR1 and CDR2: SGHDT and YYEEEE. V lost 4 bases to trimming and J lost 4 bases, with 17 bases between them. The CDR3 has 15 residues. The CDR3 region has the DNA TGTGCCAGCAGCCTTTCCCGCAGGGCCCGAGAGACCCAGTACTTC. This sequence encodes CASSLSRRARETQYF.

The rearrangement joins TRBV6-6 to TRBJ2-7; a weak D match, TRBD1 (6 bases). This CDR3 spans 14 amino acids. CDR1 is MNHNY and CDR2 is SVGAGI in the germline V gene (reference sequence). V was pared by 6 bases and J by 3 bases, with 15 bases between. CDR3 residues: CASRKTGGNYEQYF. The CDR3 DNA follows: TGTGCCAGCAGAAAGACAGGCGGCAACTACGAGCAGTACTTC.

The gene calls are TRBV6-1 and TRBJ1-2, with a tentative D call TRBD1 (6 bases). Per the germline V gene, CDR1 is MNHNS and CDR2 is SASEGT. The CDR3 has 13 residues. The V gene lost 2 bases and the J gene lost 8 bases, with 12 bases spanning the gap. The DNA for the CDR3 is TGTGCCAGCAGTGAAAAGGGGGTTAACGGCTACACCTTC. Translating it yields CASSEKGVNGYTF.

The rearrangement links TRBV7-3 to TRBJ2-6; possibly TRBD1 for D (7 bases). Trimming cost V 5 bases and J 0 bases, with 11 bases left between them. The CDR3 is 16 amino acids. CDR1 is SGHTA, CDR2 FQGTGA, per germline. CDR3 region: CASSQGGGSGANVLTF. The CDR3 DNA reads TGTGCCAGCAGCCAGGGGGGCGGCTCTGGGGCCAACGTCCTGACTTTC.

The gene calls are TRBV18 and TRBJ1-1; no reliable D call. Looked up from germline, CDR1 is KGHSH and CDR2 is LQKENI. Between the trimmed V and J ends, which lost 6 bases and 0 bases, there was a span of 8 bases. There are 13 residues in the CDR3. The CDR3 region has the DNA TGTGCCAGCTCCGCCGGGATGAACACTGAAGCTTTCTTT. It yields the protein CASSAGMNTEAFF.

The chain joins TRBV6-4 to TRBJ2-3; TRBD2 is a possible D gene (6 bases). V dropped 4 bases and J dropped 4 bases, with 9 bases sitting between them. Germline V gives CDR1 MRHNA, CDR2 SNTAGT. CDR3 length equals 13 residues. The CDR3, as DNA: TGTGCCAGCAGTGTCCGACTAGCAGATACGCAGTATTTT. Translated, it gives CASSVRLADTQYF.

V usage is TRBV3-1 (or the pseudogene TRBV3-2) and J usage is TRBJ2-3; 10 nucleotides line up with TRBD1. Per germline, CDR1 LGHDT and CDR2 YNNKEL (reference sequence). This CDR3 is 15 amino acids long. V was clipped by 5 bases and J by 2 bases; unmatched bases: 4. The CDR3 sequence is CASSKTGGNTDTQYF. The CDR3 bases are TGTGCCAGCAGCAAGACAGGGGGCAACACAGATACGCAGTATTTT.

This chain connects TRBV7-2 to TRBJ1-1; tentative D call: TRBD1 (5 bases). The CDR3 is 14 residues long. Per germline, CDR1 SGHTA and CDR2 FQGNSA. V lost 8 bases and J 5 bases, leaving 18 bases between the germline ends. DNA of the CDR3: TGTGCCAGCGGGGGGAGGGGCCCGATGACTGAAGCTTTCTTT. Translated: CASGGRGPMTEAFF.

This clone was counted at least ten times. The genes are TRBV14 and TRBJ2-7, with no clear D. CDR1 is SGHDN, CDR2 FVKESK, per germline. The CDR3 contains 15 residues. The V and J ends lost 0 bases and 6 bases respectively, with 15 bases between them. CDR3 bases: TGTGCCAGCAGCCAAGATCCTGTAAGCGCATCCGAGCAGTACTTC. Translating it yields CASSQDPVSASEQYF.